The entry below gives a single TCR beta chain sequence along with its context. This sample is part of a study of blood T cell repertoires in COVID-19. Study as a whole: Samples of COVID-19 (acute and convalescent) were obtained from the United States, Italy and Spain. Sources were T cells, B-cell-depleted T cells, or PBMCs; the material itself was cDNA or gDNA.

Trimming pared 0 bases from V and 1 base from J, leaving 9 bases between. CDR1 MNHEY and CDR2 SVGAGI come from the germline V gene. This CDR3 region has 15 residues. Methods used by the authors: Estimation of nucleated cell counts relied on the amplification of reference gene primers. Repertoires were generated with immunoSEQ multiplex PCR, while TCRdb's copy carries only in-frame clones and drops some. Clone size and the V and J calls come from that table; the DNA yielded D and trimming. The data contain 300,000 to 350,000 clones, about 90% of them seen just once; the ten biggest clones take up 2.9%.

The specimen sequenced was peripheral blood. The receptor comes from a woman aged 25 to 45 with COVID-19, enrolled during active disease. This chain joins TRBV6-5 and TRBJ1-1; D is uncertain. The CDR3 protein is CASSYSMTENTEAFF. CDR3 sequence (DNA): TGTGCCAGCAGTTACTCGATGACTGAGAACACTGAAGCTTTCTTT.